The clone carrying this TCR beta chain was seen only once. These data originate in a study of neoadjuvant anti-PD-1 for oral cavity cancer. The wider study: Patients mostly received three to four biweekly nivolumab doses at 3 mg/kg before surgery.

Assay used: immunoSEQ multiplex PCR; TCRdb lists only in-frame clones, some missing. The sample records 14,000 or so clones, 50% to 70% being singletons. The sequence was collected from a person aged 40 to 85 with oral cavity squamous cell carcinoma. The sample was PBMCs, taken before nivolumab (anti-PD-1) treatment.

The CDR3 DNA reads TGTGCCACCCGCGGGGGGACAGGGGTCTCCGAGCAGTACTTC. This gives the protein CATRGGTGVSEQYF. The rearrangement uses TRBV15 and TRBJ2-7; 10 positions match TRBD1. Germline lookup yields CDR1 LNHNV and CDR2 YYDKDF (reference sequence). The trim removed 8 bases at V and 6 bases at J, leaving 10 bases unmatched. This CDR3 comprises 14 residues.